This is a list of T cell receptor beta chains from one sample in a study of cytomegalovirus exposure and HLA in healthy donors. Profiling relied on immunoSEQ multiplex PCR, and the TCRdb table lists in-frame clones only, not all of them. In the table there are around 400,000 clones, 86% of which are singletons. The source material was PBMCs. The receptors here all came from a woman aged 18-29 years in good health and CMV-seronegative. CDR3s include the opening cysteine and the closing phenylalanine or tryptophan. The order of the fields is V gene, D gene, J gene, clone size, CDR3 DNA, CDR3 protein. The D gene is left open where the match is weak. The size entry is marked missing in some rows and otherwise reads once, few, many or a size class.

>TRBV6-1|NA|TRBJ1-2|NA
TGTGCCAGCAGTGTTATTTCTAATGGCTACACCTTC
CASSVISNGYTF
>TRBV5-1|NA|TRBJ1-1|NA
TGCGCCAGCAGCTTTGGGAGGGACACTGAAGCTTTCTTT
CASSFGRDTEAFF
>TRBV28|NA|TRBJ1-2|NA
TGTGCCAGCAGTTTGCCCCCGGGGGGGTATGGCTACACCTTC
CASSLPPGGYGYTF
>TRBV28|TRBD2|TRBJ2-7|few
TGTGCCAGCACCCCTCCGGGACTACTTACCTACGAGCAGTACTTC
CASTPPGLLTYEQYF
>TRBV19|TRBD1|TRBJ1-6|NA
TGTGCCAGTAGGCCGGGAGACAGGGGGCGAGTTAATTCACCCCTCCACTTT
CASRPGDRGRVNSPLHF
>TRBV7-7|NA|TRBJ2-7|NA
TGTGCCAGCAGCTTAGCGCTTGCGGGCGAGCAGTACTTC
CASSLALAGEQYF
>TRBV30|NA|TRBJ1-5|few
TGTGCCTACCGGGGGGGCAACAATCAGCCCCAGCATTTT
CAYRGGNNQPQHF
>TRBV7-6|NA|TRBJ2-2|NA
TGTGCCAGCAGCAAAGACTACTCCGCGAACACCGGGGAGCTGTTTTTT
CASSKDYSANTGELFF
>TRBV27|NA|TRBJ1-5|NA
TGTGCCAGCAGCGGGGGGGTGCCCAATCAGCCCCAGCATTTT
CASSGGVPNQPQHF
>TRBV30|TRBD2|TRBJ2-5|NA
TGTGCCTGGAGTGTACCCTGGGCTAGCGGGGACCAAGAGACCCAGTACTTC
CAWSVPWASGDQETQYF
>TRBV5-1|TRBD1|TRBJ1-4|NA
TGCGCCAGCAGCTTGGTACCGCAGGGGGGCGAAAAACTGTTTTTT
CASSLVPQGGEKLFF
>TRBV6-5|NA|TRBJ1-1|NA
TGTGCCAGCAGGCCCAGGGTGAACACTGAAGCTTTCTTT
CASRPRVNTEAFF
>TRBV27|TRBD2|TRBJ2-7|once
TGTGCCAGCAGTTCGGGGAGGGTTCACGAGCAGTACTTC
CASSSGRVHEQYF
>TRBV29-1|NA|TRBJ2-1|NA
TGCAGCGTTGACAGTTACAATGAGCAGTTCTTC
CSVDSYNEQFF
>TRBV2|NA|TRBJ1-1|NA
TGTGCCAGCAGTTCGGGCGCAGGGGCGGGTATGAACACTGAAGCTTTCTTT
CASSSGAGAGMNTEAFF
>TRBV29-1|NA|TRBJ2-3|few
TGCAGCGTTGTGCCCAGGACAGACAGCACAGATACGCAGTATTTT
CSVVPRTDSTDTQYF
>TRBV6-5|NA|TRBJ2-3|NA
TGTGCCAGCAGTCCTCTTTCAAGCGGTACGCAGTATTTT
CASSPLSSGTQYF
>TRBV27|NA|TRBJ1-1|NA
TGTGCCAGCAGCCCAGGGATGAGGACTGAAGCTTTCTTT
CASSPGMRTEAFF
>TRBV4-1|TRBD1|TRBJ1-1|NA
TGCGCCAGCAGCCAGGCACAAACAGGGGGCCGTAGGACTGAAGCTTTCTTT
CASSQAQTGGRRTEAFF
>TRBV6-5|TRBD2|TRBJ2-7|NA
TGTGCCAGCAGCAACGGGGGGAGCGAGCAGTACTTC
CASSNGGSEQYF
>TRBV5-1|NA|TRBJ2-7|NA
TGCGCCAGCAGCTTGGAACCACAGGGTCGCTACGAGCAGTACTTC
CASSLEPQGRYEQYF
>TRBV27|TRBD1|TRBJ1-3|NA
TGTGCCAGCAGTTTACTCCAGGGGGCGAAAGGAAACACCATATATTTT
CASSLLQGAKGNTIYF
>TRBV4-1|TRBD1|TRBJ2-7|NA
TGCGCCAGCAGCCGCCGACAGGGGTTATCGTCCTACGAGCAGTACTTC
CASSRRQGLSSYEQYF
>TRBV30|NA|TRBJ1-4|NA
TGTGCCTGGAGACAGGACAGTCCAACTAATGAAAAACTGTTTTTT
CAWRQDSPTNEKLFF
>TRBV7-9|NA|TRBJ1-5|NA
TGTGCCAGCAGCCTGGGGGGGTTCAATCAGCCCCAGCATTTT
CASSLGGFNQPQHF
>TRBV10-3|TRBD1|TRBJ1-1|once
TGTGCCATTGGGGGACAGGAGAACACTGAAGCTTTCTTT
CAIGGQENTEAFF
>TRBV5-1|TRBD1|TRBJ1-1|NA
TGCGCCAGCAGCAAAACAGGGGGCCCCGAAGGGAACACTGAAGCTTTCTTT
CASSKTGGPEGNTEAFF